A selection of T cell receptor beta chains follows, all from one sample in a study of cytomegalovirus exposure and HLA in healthy donors. Only in-frame clones appear in the TCRdb table, and some are missing; sequencing was by immunoSEQ multiplex PCR. The table lists some 72,000 clones, with roughly 0.8% in the top ten. Material for sequencing was PBMCs. The receptors stem from a boy aged 5-17 years in good health and CMV-seronegative. Both conserved end residues are part of each CDR3. The D gene is left open where the match is weak.

TRBV19	16	TRBJ1-5	TRBD1	CASSMGDRGFHQPQHF	TGTGCCAGTAGTATGGGGGACAGGGGATTTCATCAGCCCCAGCATTTT
TRBV7-2	14	TRBJ2-7	TRBD2	CASSGTSGNYEQYF	TGTGCCAGCAGCGGGACTAGCGGGAACTACGAGCAGTACTTC
TRBV19	15	TRBJ1-1	NA	CASSISGSANTEAFF	TGTGCCAGTAGTATTAGCGGGTCGGCAAACACTGAAGCTTTCTTT
TRBV29-1	13	TRBJ1-2	NA	CSVEATENIGYTF	TGCAGCGTTGAAGCGACAGAAAATATTGGCTACACCTTC
TRBV9	13	TRBJ2-3	NA	CASSPLRGHTQYF	TGTGCCAGCAGCCCCCTGCGCGGGCATACGCAGTATTTT
TRBV6-5	15	TRBJ2-3	NA	CASSYYGDATDTQYF	TGTGCCAGCAGTTACTACGGGGATGCCACAGATACGCAGTATTTT
TRBV4-3	15	TRBJ2-3	NA	CASSQDSRGEDTQYF	TGCGCCAGCAGCCAAGATTCAAGGGGTGAAGATACGCAGTATTTT
TRBV9	16	TRBJ2-7	TRBD2	CASSVGGLVGAYEQYF	TGTGCCAGCAGCGTAGGAGGACTAGTCGGGGCCTACGAGCAGTACTTC
TRBV5-1	14	TRBJ2-7	TRBD1	CASTSTGTEVEQYF	TGCGCCAGCACTTCTACCGGGACAGAAGTCGAGCAGTACTTC
TRBV10-2	11	TRBJ2-7	TRBD2	CATRLAEEQYF	TGCGCCACCAGGCTAGCGGAAGAGCAGTACTTC
TRBV4-2	19	TRBJ2-2	TRBD2	CASSQWSGGLIANTGELFF	TGTGCCAGCAGCCAATGGTCGGGAGGACTAATCGCGAACACCGGGGAGCTGTTTTTT
TRBV9	14	TRBJ2-3	NA	CASSVDGRADTQYF	TGTGCCAGCAGCGTAGATGGGCGGGCAGATACGCAGTATTTT
TRBV19	15	TRBJ2-5	NA	CASAPAWAGRETQYF	TGTGCCAGTGCCCCCGCCTGGGCCGGGAGAGAGACCCAGTACTTC
TRBV5-1	15	TRBJ1-1	NA	CASTASGGLSEVRFF	TGCGCCAGCACCGCGAGCGGGGGACTGTCGGAAGTGAGGTTCTTT
TRBV7-2	14	TRBJ2-1	TRBD2	CASSLSLAGSEQFF	TGTGCCAGCAGCTTATCACTAGCGGGTTCTGAGCAGTTCTTC
TRBV6-5	14	TRBJ1-2	TRBD1	CASYRTGGDYGYTF	TGTGCCAGCTACCGGACAGGGGGCGACTATGGCTACACCTTC
TRBV30	14	TRBJ1-3	NA	CAWSVRRDGNTIYF	TGTGCCTGGAGTGTACGCAGGGATGGAAACACCATATATTTT
TRBV9	13	TRBJ1-1	NA	CAYRDGESTEAFF	TGTGCCTACAGGGATGGGGAAAGCACTGAAGCTTTCTTT
TRBV2	13	TRBJ1-2	NA	CASRGQSTAGYTF	TGTGCCAGCAGAGGACAGTCAACTGCTGGCTACACCTTC
TRBV6-4	15	TRBJ2-7	TRBD1	CASSDWDRPWCEQYF	TGTGCCAGCAGTGATTGGGACAGGCCCTGGTGCGAGCAGTACTTC
TRBV29-1	13	TRBJ1-1	NA	CSVGRGIDTEAFF	TGCAGCGTTGGTCGGGGTATCGACACTGAAGCTTTCTTT
TRBV30	15	TRBJ2-1	TRBD2	CAWSALAGGYNEQFF	TGTGCCTGGAGTGCCCTAGCGGGGGGCTACAATGAGCAGTTCTTC
TRBV30	15	TRBJ2-2	TRBD2	CAWMTSGLATGELFF	TGTGCCTGGATGACTAGCGGACTGGCCACCGGGGAGCTGTTTTTT
TRBV18	14	TRBJ1-1	NA	CASSRPRAATEAFF	TGTGCCAGCTCACGACCCAGGGCGGCGACTGAAGCTTTCTTT
TRBV7-9	15	TRBJ1-1	TRBD1	CASSPLDRGDTEAFF	TGTGCCAGCAGCCCACTGGACAGGGGGGATACTGAAGCTTTCTTT
TRBV25-1	16	TRBJ2-7	NA	CASSESRQGRYYEQYF	TGTGCCAGCAGTGAATCCCGGCAGGGGAGATACTACGAGCAGTACTTC
TRBV6-5	13	TRBJ1-2	TRBD1	CASSAGQNYGYTF	TGTGCCAGCAGTGCGGGACAGAACTATGGCTACACCTTC
TRBV7-8	18	TRBJ2-1	NA	CASSPYGGQTTLDNEQFF	TGTGCCAGCAGCCCTTACGGTGGGCAGACCACCCTTGACAATGAGCAGTTCTTC
TRBV5-1	16	TRBJ2-1	TRBD2	CASSEGLAVLYNEQFF	TGCGCCAGCAGCGAAGGACTAGCTGTCTTATACAATGAGCAGTTCTTC
TRBV30	15	TRBJ1-2	TRBD1	CAWTGQLHSNYGYTF	TGTGCCTGGACGGGACAGCTGCACAGTAACTATGGCTACACCTTC
TRBV5-1	16	TRBJ2-2	NA	CASSSTGHVNTGELFF	TGCGCCAGCAGCTCCACGGGACATGTGAACACCGGGGAGCTGTTTTTT
TRBV6-1	17	TRBJ1-5	NA	CASSGAVWGYSNQPQHF	TGTGCCAGCAGTGGGGCAGTATGGGGCTATAGCAATCAGCCCCAGCATTTT